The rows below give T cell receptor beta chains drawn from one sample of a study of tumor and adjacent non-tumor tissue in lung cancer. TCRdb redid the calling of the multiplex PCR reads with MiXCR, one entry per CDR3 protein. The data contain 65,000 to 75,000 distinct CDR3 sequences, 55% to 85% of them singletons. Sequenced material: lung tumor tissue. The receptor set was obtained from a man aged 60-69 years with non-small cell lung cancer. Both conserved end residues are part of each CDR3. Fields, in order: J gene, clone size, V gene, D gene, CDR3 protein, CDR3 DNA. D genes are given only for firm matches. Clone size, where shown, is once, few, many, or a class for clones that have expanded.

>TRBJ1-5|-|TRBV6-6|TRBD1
CASSRRDRGDNQPQHF
TGTGCCAGCAGTCGGAGAGACAGGGGGGACAATCAGCCCCAACATTTT
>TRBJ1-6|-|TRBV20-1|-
CSADPGLQDSPIHF
TGCAGTGCTGACCCGGGACTTCAAGATTCACCCATCCACTTT
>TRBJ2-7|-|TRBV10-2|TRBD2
CASSDGGDPYEQYF
TGCGCCAGCAGTGACGGGGGGGACCCCTACGAGCAATACTTC
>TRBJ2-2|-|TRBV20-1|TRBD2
CNVRDILAENTGELLF
TGCAATGTTAGAGATATTCTAGCGGAGAACACCGGGGAGCTGTTATTT
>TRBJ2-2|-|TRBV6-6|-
CASSYSTGERFF
TGTGCCAGCAGTTACTCTACCGGGGAGCGGTTTTTT
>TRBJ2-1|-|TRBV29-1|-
CSVRSDRFRGVVEQFF
TGCAGCGTTCGATCAGACAGGTTTAGAGGGGTTGTGGAGCAGTTCTTC
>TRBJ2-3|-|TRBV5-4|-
CPSSPIEREPGDTEYF
TGTCCCAGCAGCCCTATCGAACGGGAGCCGGGAGATACGGAGTATTTT
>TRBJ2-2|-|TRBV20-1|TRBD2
CSATLVGGPETGESFF
TGCAGTGCTACTTTAGTGGGAGGGCCGGAGACCGGGGAGTCGTTTTTT
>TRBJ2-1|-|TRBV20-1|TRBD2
CSSRGQLAGGPRFEQFF
TGCAGTTCTAGAGGCCAACTAGCGGGAGGGCCCAGATTTGAGCAGTTCTTC
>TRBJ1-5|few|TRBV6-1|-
CASSEVQKSNQPQHF
TGTGCTAGCAGTGAAGTACAGAAAAGCAATCAGCCCCAGCATTTT
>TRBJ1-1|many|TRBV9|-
CASGEGNTEAFF
TGTGCCAGTGGGGAGGGAAACACTGAAGCTTTCTTT
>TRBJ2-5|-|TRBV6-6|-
CASSWGDRETQNF
TGTGCCAGCAGTTGGGGGGATCGAGAGACCCAGAACTTC
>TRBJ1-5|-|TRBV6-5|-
CASSYSQNKKQHF
TGTGCAAGCAGTTACTCACAGAATAAGAAACAGCATTTT
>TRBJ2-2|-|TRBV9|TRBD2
CASSPGGSTGELFF
TGTGCCAGCAGCCCGGGGGGAAGTACCGGGGAGTTGTTTTTT
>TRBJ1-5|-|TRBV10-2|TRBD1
CASTRNGGQPQHF
TGCGCCAGCACTCGAAACGGGGGACAGCCCCAGCACTTT
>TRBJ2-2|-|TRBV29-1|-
CSVEEGEKKGEMFF
TGCAGCGTGGAGGAGGGGGAGAAAAAAGGGGAGATGTTTTTT
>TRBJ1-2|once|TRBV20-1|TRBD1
CSARTGEGYTF
TGCAGCGCGCGGACAGGGGAAGGCTACACCTTC
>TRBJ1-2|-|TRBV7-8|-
CAISLMTGPNYDYTF
TGTGCCATCAGCTTAATGACAGGCCCTAACTATGACTACACCTTC
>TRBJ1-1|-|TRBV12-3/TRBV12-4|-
CASSLSRNTELFF
TGTGCCAGCAGCCTATCCAGGAATACTGAACTTTTCTTT
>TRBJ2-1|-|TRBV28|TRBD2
CASSTDSGRDLIEQLF
TGTGCCAGCAGTACGGATAGCGGGAGGGATCTCATTGAGCAATTATTC
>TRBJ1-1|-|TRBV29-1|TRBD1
CSIKDRRAATEAFF
TGCAGCATAAAGGACAGGAGAGCGGCCACTGAAGCTTTCTTT
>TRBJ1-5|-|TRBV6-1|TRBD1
CASNELRQGSQPQHF
TGTGCCAGTAACGAATTACGACAGGGTTCTCAGCCCCAGCATTTT
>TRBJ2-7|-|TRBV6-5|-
CASSYSRLETTELYF
TGTGCCAGCAGTTACTCAAGGCTGGAGACGACCGAGCTGTACTTC
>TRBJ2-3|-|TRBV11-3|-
CAISLGAAEADTQYF
TGTGCCATCAGCTTAGGGGCGGCGGAGGCAGATACGCAGTATTTT
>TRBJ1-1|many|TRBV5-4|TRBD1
CASSWGQGNTEAFF
TGTGCCAGCAGCTGGGGACAGGGGAACACTGAAGCTTTCTTT
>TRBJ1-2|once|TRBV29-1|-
CSVGEYGHTF
TGCAGCGTCGGGGAGTATGGCCACACCTTC
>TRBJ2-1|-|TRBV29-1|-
CIVDESVEQSF
TGCATCGTTGACGAGTCGGTTGAGCAGTCCTTC
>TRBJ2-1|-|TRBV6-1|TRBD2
CASFYAAGYNEQFF
TGCGCCAGCTTCTACGCAGCGGGGTACAATGAGCAGTTCTTC
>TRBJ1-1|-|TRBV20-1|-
CSARFVQGSIEAFF
TGCAGTGCTAGATTTGTACAGGGATCCATTGAAGCTTTCTTT
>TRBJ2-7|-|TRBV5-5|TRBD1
CGSSSDRVFYEQYF
TGTGGCAGCAGTTCAGACAGGGTTTTCTACGAGCAGTACTTC
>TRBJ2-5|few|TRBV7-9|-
CASSQGGETQYF
TGTGCCAGCAGCCAGGGGGGGGAGACCCAGTACTTC
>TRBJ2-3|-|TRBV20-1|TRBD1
CSAQPPGQGAHNTQYF
TGCAGTGCTCAACCACCGGGACAGGGGGCGCACAATACGCAGTATTTT
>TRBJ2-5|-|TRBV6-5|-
CTSRSSLGETQYF
TGTACCAGCAGGTCCTCGCTTGGCGAGACCCAATACTTC
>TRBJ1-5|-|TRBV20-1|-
CSAEGAGTLSWYSNQSQLF
TGCAGTGCTGAGGGCGCCGGGACACTGAGCTGGTATAGCAATCAGTCCCAGCTTTTT
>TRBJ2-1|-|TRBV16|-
CACRPNNEQIF
TGTGCCTGCCGCCCCAACAATGAGCAGATCTTC
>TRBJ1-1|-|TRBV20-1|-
CNASRGRGTEAFF
TGCAATGCTAGTCGGGGGAGAGGTACTGAAGCTTTCTTT
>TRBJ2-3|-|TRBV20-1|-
CSAPLAEGVDTQYF
TGCAGTGCCCCACTAGCAGAAGGGGTAGATACGCAATATTTT
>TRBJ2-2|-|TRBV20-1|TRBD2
CSAKGLESGELFF
TGCAGTGCTAAGGGACTAGAATCCGGGGAACTGTTTTTT
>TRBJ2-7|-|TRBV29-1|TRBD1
CSVTAGTVRNEQYF
TGCAGCGTCACAGCCGGGACAGTGCGCAACGAGCAGTACTTC
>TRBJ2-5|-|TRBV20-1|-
CSVMTVQETQYF
TGCAGTGTGATGACAGTCCAAGAGACCCAGTACTTC
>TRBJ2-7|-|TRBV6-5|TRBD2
CASKPGLAGNGQYF
TGTGCCAGCAAACCAGGACTAGCGGGAAACGGGCAGTACTTC
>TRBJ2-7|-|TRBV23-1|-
CAVHTRPYEQYF
TGCGCCGTGCACACAAGACCCTACGAGCAGTATTTC
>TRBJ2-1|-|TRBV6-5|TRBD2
CASSYRGLTYNEQFF
TGTGCCAGCAGTTACCGGGGACTAACATATAATGAGCAGTTCTTC
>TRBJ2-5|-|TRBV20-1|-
CTTLGVVETQYF
TGCACTACTTTGGGGGTGGTGGAGACCCAGTACTTC
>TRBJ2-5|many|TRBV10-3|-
CAISERGETQYF
TGTGCCATCAGTGAGAGGGGGGAGACCCAGTACTTC
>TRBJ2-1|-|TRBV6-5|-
CANSYRGLAYNEQFF
TGTGCCAACAGTTACCGGGGACTGGCGTATAATGAGCAGTTCTTC
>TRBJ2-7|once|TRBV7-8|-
CASSLAGIQEQYF
TGTGCCAGCAGCTTGGCCGGGATACAAGAGCAATACTTC
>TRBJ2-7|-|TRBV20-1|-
CSASASYEQYF
TGCAGTGCTAGTGCTAGTTACGAGCAGTATTTC
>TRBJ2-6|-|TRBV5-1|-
CASGWGFSGTNVLTF
TGCGCCAGCGGATGGGGATTCTCTGGGACCAACGTCCTGACTTTC
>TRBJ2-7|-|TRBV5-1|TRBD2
CASSPGGNYEQYF
TGCGCCAGCAGCCCGGGGGGGAACTACGAGCAGTACTTC
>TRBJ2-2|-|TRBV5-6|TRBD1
CASNSPYRDRVANTGELFF
TGTGCCAGCAACTCGCCATACCGGGACAGGGTTGCGAACACCGGGGAGCTGTTTTTT
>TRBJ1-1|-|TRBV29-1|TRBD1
CNASTGGDTEAFF
TGCAACGCATCGACAGGGGGGGACACTGAAGCTTTCTTT
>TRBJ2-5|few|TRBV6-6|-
CASSLAKGDQETQYF
TGTGCCAGCAGTTTAGCAAAGGGGGACCAAGAGACCCAGTACTTC
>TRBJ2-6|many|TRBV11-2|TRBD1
CASSLGQGAGANVLTF
TGTGCCAGCAGCTTAGGACAGGGGGCTGGGGCCAACGTCCTGACTTTC
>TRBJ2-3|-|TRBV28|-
CASRVSGTDTQYF
TGTGCCAGCAGGGTTAGCGGCACAGATACGCAGTATTTT
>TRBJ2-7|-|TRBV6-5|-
CASSYRGALKQYF
TGTGCCAGCAGTTACAGGGGGGCCCTCAAGCAGTACTTC
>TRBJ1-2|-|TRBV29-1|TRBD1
CSLVQGVNGYTF
TGCAGCCTTGTACAGGGGGTGAATGGTTACACCTTC
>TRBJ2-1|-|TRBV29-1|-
CSVDERTNEQLF
TGCAGCGTTGACGAAAGGACCAATGAGCAGCTCTTC
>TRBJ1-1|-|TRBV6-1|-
CVNSPEFWRVNTEAFF
TGTGTCAACAGCCCGGAATTTTGGAGGGTGAACACTGAAGCTTTCTTT